These 4 T cell receptor beta chains share one sample of origin, sequenced in a study of cytomegalovirus exposure and HLA in healthy donors. The PCR employed 60 Vbeta primers together with 13 Jbeta primers. The protocol was immunoSEQ multiplex PCR, while the TCRdb copy is restricted to in-frame clones and leaves out a portion. The data hold around 170,000 clones, with almost 80% observed a single time. Sequencing input: PBMCs. Receptors were obtained from a male donor in good health and CMV-seronegative.

V gene TRBV6-5 combines with J gene TRBJ1-5; 7 bases agree with TRBD1. Trimming removed 11 bases from V and 5 bases from J; junction bases left unmatched: 9. Germline V gene data show CDR1 as MNHEY and CDR2 as SVGAGI. The CDR3 totals 13 residues. The DNA of the CDR3 is TGTGCCGGAAACAGGGGTTGGTATCAGCCCCAGCATTTT. Encoded protein: CAGNRGWYQPQHF.

This rearrangement joins TRBV7-3 to TRBJ1-1; maybe TRBD1 (6 bases). Germline V gene data show CDR1 as SGHTA and CDR2 as FQGTGA. The CDR3 extends over 13 amino acids. With 5 bases removed from V and 4 bases from J, the gap between germline ends came to 11 bases. CDR3 amino acids: CASSEIQGTEAFF. The CDR3 coding sequence is TGTGCCAGCAGCGAAATACAGGGCACTGAAGCTTTCTTT.

The chain carries TRBV10-3 and TRBJ2-1; 10 nucleotides line up with TRBD2. Germline loops: CDR1 ENHRY, CDR2 SYGVKD. V trimming: 9 bases; J trimming: 5 bases; junction bases outside the gene matches: 4. This CDR3 is built from 13 residues. The CDR3 loop reads CAIRTSGHNEQFF. The DNA for the CDR3 is TGTGCCATTCGGACTAGCGGACACAATGAGCAGTTCTTC.

V is TRBV7-2 and J is TRBJ1-2; D possibly corresponds to TRBD1 (6 bases). Germline CDR1 and CDR2: SGHTA and FQGNSA. CDR3 length: 13 residues. The ends were cut back, 3 bases at V and 7 bases at J, with 12 bases in the middle. In DNA form, the CDR3 reads TGTGCCAGCAGCTTTCCAGGGGCTCGTGGCTACACCTTC. Translating gives CASSFPGARGYTF. The variable domain in full, completed from reference TRBV7-2 and TRBJ1-2, reads GAGVSQSPSNKVTEKGKDVELRCDPISGHTALYWYRQSLGQGLEFLIYFQGNSAPDKSGLPSDRFSAERTGGSVSTLTIQRTQQEDSAVYLCASSFPGARGYTFGSGTRLTVV.